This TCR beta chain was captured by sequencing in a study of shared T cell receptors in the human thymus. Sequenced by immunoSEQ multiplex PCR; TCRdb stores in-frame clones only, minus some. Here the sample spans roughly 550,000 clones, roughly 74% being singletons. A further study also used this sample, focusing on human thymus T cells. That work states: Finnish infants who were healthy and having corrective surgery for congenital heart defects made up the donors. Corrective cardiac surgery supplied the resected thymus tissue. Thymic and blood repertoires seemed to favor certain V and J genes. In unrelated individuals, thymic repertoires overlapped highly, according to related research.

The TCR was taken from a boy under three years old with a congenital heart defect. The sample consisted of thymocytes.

The DNA of the CDR3 is TGTGCCAGCAGAGGACTCCGCACAGATACGCAGTATTTT. It translates to CASRGLRTDTQYF. This rearrangement joins TRBV2 to TRBJ2-3; D perhaps matches TRBD2 (5 bases). V was trimmed by 6 bases and J by 1 base, leaving 8 bases between them. The CDR3 totals 13 residues. Germline CDR1 and CDR2: SNHLY and FYNNEI.